This T cell receptor beta chain stems from a study of shared clonotypes between healthy human individuals (dated by TCRdb to the early 2020s). Regarding the complete study: Two women and three men aged 18 to 49 years were included in the cohort. For each donor, CD4 naive and CD4 memory were each run on three plates, CD8 naive on two plates, and CD8 memory on one plate. Blood TCR repertoires of roughly five healthy adults were deeply sequenced to estimate repertoire size and the extent of clonotype sharing between individuals. Libraries were prepared and TCR repertoires were sequenced by different laboratories using diverse techniques, in order to increase sequencing depth and limit assay-specific biases. Per donor, leukapheresis produced somewhere between about 0.9 and 9 billion PBMCs.

CD8 naive samples consisted of CD45RO-negative cells that were positively selected for CCR7, yielding a CD45RA+CCR7+ population without TemRA cells. Donors were healthy HIV-negative adults with no recently reported acute infections or vaccinations. Every donor was a Caucasian adult living in Nashville, Tennessee, USA. Blood was collected by leukapheresis, and PBMCs were isolated by Ficoll-Histopaque density gradient centrifugation and then cryopreserved in liquid nitrogen vapor phase. Purity and quantity of every magnetically sorted T cell population were checked by analytical flow cytometry. Genomic DNA was isolated from each sorted fraction and quantified by UV absorbance on a Nanodrop 2000c. This clone was picked up a small number of times. It lacks a known antigen. No much larger clone is present one base from it, and per-base qualities are unavailable. Using the deep immunoSEQ assay, TCR CDR3 regions were amplified from genomic DNA by multiplex PCR. Genomic DNA extracted from each cell subset was distributed evenly over all wells of several immunoSEQ 96-well plates, and each plate served as one replicate. For sorted subsets, around 0.2 ug genomic DNA, equal to 30,000 or so T cell genomes, was loaded into each replicate PCR. The purified libraries were quantified using a Qubit 3.0 fluorometer, sized with a Bioanalyzer 2100, and then quantified again using the KAPA Library Quantification kit. Each immunoSEQ 96-well plate was sequenced on its own single-read 150-cycle Illumina NextSeq 550 flow cell. As for the original processing: The immunoSEQ output contained only junctional sequences without quality scores, so filtering could not match that applied to full-length reads. To assign V/J genes and CDR3, sequences were annotated against IMGT germline references using PyIR, a Python wrapper for IgBLAST v1.9. Reads were removed for weak V/J assignments (E-value above 1e-6), missing CDR3, stop codons, out-of-frame junctions, or ambiguous translated residues. V3J clonotypes were defined as sequences sharing an identical inferred V gene, J gene, and CDR3 amino acid sequence. Percentage overlap between repertoires was computed as shared unique clonotypes divided by the size of the smaller repertoire. Repertoire richness was assessed with RTK rarefaction, the Chao1 estimator, and Recon v2.1 estimates of unobserved clonotypes. Generation probabilities for all TCRbeta clonotypes obtained by the gDNA method from a handful of donors were computed using OLGA. The clones in this table, taken by TCRdb from immuneACCESS, are in-frame only. Not every clone is retained; where verified, under half of the shortfall comes from an unresolved V gene, and the cause of the rest is unknown. The DNA gave D and trimming, while V, J and clone size come from that table. For this sample there are about 1.9 million clones; roughly 95% appear just once. The ten largest clonotypes hold around 1.7% of the sample.

The paper as a whole reports these results and caveats: Sampling was restricted to blood, and TCR repertoires in tissues likely differ from the TCR repertoires found in blood. Pairwise subsampling led to the expectation that sequencing depth would affect the degree of clonotype sharing among donors. The genetic and exposure-history diversity represented was limited by the small number of donors. Clonotypes shared by all four sorted-subset donors showed higher generation probabilities than non-shared clonotypes. Across four donors, approximately 4.9% of naive CD4, 3.5% of naive CD8, approximately 2.5% of memory CD4, and approximately 0.4% of memory CD8 clonotypes were shared. Estimated clonotype richness was generally larger for naive than for memory subsets. Rarefaction of sorted-subset datasets indicated incomplete sequencing despite the large sequencing depth.

The sequencing input was naive CD8+ T cells from PBMCs. The sample's cell subset or site, from its label and the paper: CD45RA+CCR7+. This receptor was taken from a man younger than 30 in good health. Some clones in this sample may be carry-over from other donors' samples.

The DNA sequence follows: TGTGCCAGCAGTTTGGGCGGGACAGGGGTGCAGCCCCAGCATTTT. It translates to CASSLGGTGVQPQHF. The chain is encoded by TRBV28 joined to TRBJ1-5, and TRBD1 aligns with 10 junction nucleotides. Measured from the cysteine to the phenylalanine, the CDR3 is 15 residues long. The kept DNA is CDR3 alone, 45 bases in frame from the first base. CDR1 MDHEN and CDR2 SYDVKM were looked up in the germline V gene. Compared with germline, V lacks 3 bases and J lacks 7 bases; bases without a gene match: 6.